The entry below gives a single TCR beta chain sequence along with its context. From the PCR reads, TCRdb re-called clones with MiXCR. The sample lists 15,000 to 20,000 clones; about 30% were seen once. The sample belongs to a study of metastatic and nonmetastatic thyroid tumors. Study as a whole: Both malignant and benign thyroid patients supplied peripheral blood and tumor or nodule tissue samples, across which the repertoires of these patients were then compared.

The CDR3 totals 15 residues. Germline V lookup: CDR1 SGHTA, CDR2 FQGNSA. The trim removed 0 bases at V and 10 bases at J, leaving 4 bases unmatched. Before thyroid surgery, none of the patients had received any treatment. This receptor was obtained from a male donor with papillary thyroid cancer or a benign thyroid nodule (not recorded which). Some clones in this sample may be carry-over from other donors' samples. The chain uses TRBV7-2 and TRBJ1-6, with TRBD1 matching over 9 bases. The source material was tumor tissue. The CDR3 nucleotides are TGTGCCAGCAGCTTAGCATGGACAGGGGTCTCACCCCTCCACTTT. As protein: CASSLAWTGVSPLHF.